The 31 T cell receptor beta chains below all came from one sample that was sequenced in a study of tumor-infiltrating lymphocytes in primary liver carcinoma. Total RNA amounting to approximately 460 ng was the source from which TCR beta cDNA was made with a constant-region primer. Investigators got TCR beta libraries out of three nested multiplex PCR rounds, done with slightly modified ARM-PCR. Investigators reported that the first two PCR rounds, at approximately 11 cycles each, used TRBV1-TRBV30 forward primers with a C-beta reverse primer. TCRdb recomputed calls from the multiplex PCR reads with MiXCR, one row per CDR3 protein. The data show around 22,000 distinct CDR3 sequences, 80% seen once. Total RNA and DNA came together from approximately 20-30 mg of bulk tissue without cell sorting. Material: liver tumor tissue from sampling region 2. Described subset: tumor region T2, inferior pole. These receptors came from a woman aged 30 to 39 with primary liver carcinoma and hepatitis B virus infection.

On this clonotype: An end of the junction differs from the germline gene, which may be a read error. The J gene is TRBJ2-2, the V gene TRBV11-2; D perhaps matches TRBD2 (5 bases). The germline gives CDR1 SGHAT, CDR2 FQNNGV. The CDR3 has 16 amino acids. The CDR3 DNA sequence: TGTGTCAACAGCCCCGATCCCCAATTGAACACCGGGAAGCTGTTTTTT. Translation: CVNSPDPQLNTGKLFF.

About this clonotype itself: An end of the junction does not agree with germline; a read error may underlie this. V gene TRBV28 combines with J gene TRBJ2-7, with 8 positions matching TRBD1. The CDR3 has 14 amino acids. Germline V gene lookup returns CDR1 MDHEN and CDR2 SYDVKM. As DNA, the CDR3 is TGTGCCAGCAAGGGGGACAGGACTCCCTATGAGCAGTACTTC. Residues: CASKGDRTPYEQYF.

On this clonotype itself: The junction departs from the called germline gene at one end, perhaps through a read error. The CDR3: CASCQDMHSLTYEQYF. CDR3 sequence (DNA): TGCGCCAGCTGCCAAGATATGCACAGTCTCACCTACGAGCAGTACTTC. The chain carries TRBV4-3 and TRBJ2-7; D not resolved. CDR3 length equals 16 residues. Germline V gene sequence: CDR1 LGHNA, CDR2 YSLEER.

To note about this clonotype: One end of the junction is discordant with germline, which a read error may explain. The CDR3 reads CDNSLGYLLEKYF. CDR3 nucleotide sequence: TGTGACAACAGCTTAGGATACCTCCTCGAGAAGTACTTC. This chain joins TRBV11-1 and TRBJ2-7, with D uncertain. CDR1 is SGHAT and CDR2 is FQDESV in the germline V gene (reference sequence). The CDR3 loop spans 13 amino acids.

Worth noting for this clonotype: The CDR3 does not end in the conserved phenylalanine or tryptophan, so this is likely a read error. This sequence joins TRBV30 and TRBJ1-1; 7 bases fit TRBD1. The V gene's germline CDR1 is GTSNPN and CDR2 SVGIG (reference sequence). With 4 bases clipped from V and 6 bases from J, the junction kept 8 bases outside the gene matches. CDR3 length: 13 residues. For the CDR3, the DNA is TGTGCCTGGAACTCCCAAGGGGGCCCTGAAGCTTTCCTC. Its protein is CAWNSQGGPEAFL.

The rearrangement joins TRBV28 to TRBJ2-7, with D possibly being TRBD1 (6 bases). Germline V gene sequence: CDR1 MDHEN, CDR2 SYDVKM. V gave up 4 bases and J gave up 4 bases, with 20 bases separating them. The CDR3 contains 16 residues. CDR3 sequence: CASSSSGHPMSYEQYF. The CDR3 nucleotides read TGTGCCAGCAGTTCGTCGGGACACCCGATGTCGTACGAGCAGTACTTC.

This clonotype was detected once. At one end, the junction sequence differs from germline, possibly due to a read error. The chain combines TRBV11-3 with TRBJ2-7; D is tentatively TRBD1 or TRBD2 (5 bases each). This CDR3 spans 15 amino acids. CDR1 and CDR2 (germline): SGHNT, YENEEA. CDR3 in DNA: TGTGCCAGCAGCTTAGACTGGGACCTCTGCTACGAGCAGTGCTTC. This encodes CASSLDWDLCYEQCF. Supplemented by reference TRBV11-3 and TRBJ2-7, the full variable domain reads EAGVVQSPRYKIIEKKQPVAFWCNPISGHNTLYWYLQNLGQGPELLIRYENEEAVDDSQLPKDRFSAERLKGVDSTLKIQPAELGDSAVYLCASSLDWDLCYEQCFGPGTRLTVT.

The count of this clonotype is one. The rearrangement joins TRBV11-2 to TRBJ2-3; a weak D match, TRBD2 (6 bases). Deletions cut 4 bases from V and 6 bases from J, with 17 bases between. CDR1 is SGHAT, CDR2 FQNNGV, per germline. This CDR3 is built from 15 residues. The CDR3 nucleotides are TGTGCCAGCAGCTCAGGAAGAGGGAGGACGGATACGCAGTATTTT. Amino acids: CASSSGRGRTDTQYF.

This clonotype was observed a few times. CDR3 sequence (DNA): TGCGTCAGGAGCCAAGCTGTGACGGGGGGTCACATTAGTTACGAGCAGTACTTC. Translation: CVRSQAVTGGHISYEQYF. The chain has TRBV4-3 and TRBJ2-7, with 7 bases lining up with TRBD2. Looked up from germline, CDR1 is LGHNA and CDR2 is YSLEER. The length of the CDR3 is 18 residues.

Note on this clonotype: Germline is not matched at one junction end, which may reflect a read error. This chain links TRBV6-5 with TRBJ2-6, with D possibly TRBD1 on 5 matching bases. The CDR3 sequence is 18 residues long. Germline loops: CDR1 MNHEY, CDR2 SVGAGI. In DNA form, the CDR3 reads TGTGCCAGCAAGACATACAGTGGGCGCGTATCTGGGGCCACCGTCCTGACTTTC. Encoded protein: CASKTYSGRVSGATVLTF.

Turning to this clonotype: A junction end diverges from the germline sequence, so it may reflect a read error. CDR3 bases: TGTGCCAGCAGCCCTAGTCGGATAGAGACCCAGTACTTT. The encoded protein is CASSPSRIETQYF. V is TRBV11-2 and J is TRBJ2-5; D call uncertain. This CDR3 is built from 13 residues. CDR1 SGHAT and CDR2 FQNNGV come from the germline V gene.

With respect to this clonotype: The junction does not match germline at one end; this may be a read error. This chain joins TRBV11-2 and TRBJ1-2; D perhaps matches TRBD1 (5 bases). Germline V gene data show CDR1 as SGHAT and CDR2 as FQNNGV. The CDR3 has 15 amino acids. The CDR3 spells CASGLDGMAGIGYTF. The DNA of the CDR3 is TGTGCCAGCGGCTTAGATGGGATGGCAGGGATTGGCTACACCTTC.

Comment on this clonotype: The missing conserved phenylalanine or tryptophan at the end of this CDR3 makes a read error likely. The DNA is omitted, as the CDR3 cannot be located on it reliably, and the CDR3 follows TCRdb's listing. The chain couples TRBV6-5 to TRBJ1-2. CDR1 and CDR2 (germline): MNHEY, SVGAGI. Both ends counted, the CDR3 spans 16 residues. The CDR3 spells CARSYREPGLGYGYTL.

In its sample, this clonotype was seen a few times. A read error may account for a junction end that differs from germline. This rearrangement joins TRBV5-4 to TRBJ2-3; D possibly corresponds to TRBD2 (5 bases). The CDR3 runs 18 residues. Germline V gene lookup returns CDR1 SGHNT and CDR2 YYREEE (reference sequence). CDR3 sequence (DNA): TGTGCTAGCAGTAACCCGGCGGCTAGTGGGAGTCTGACAGATACGCAGTATTTT. Amino acid sequence: CASSNPAASGSLTDTQYF.

Note on this clonotype: The junction shows a germline mismatch at one end, possibly a read error. The V call is TRBV12-3 or TRBV12-4, the J call TRBJ2-3, with a possible D match to TRBD2 (5 bases). CDR3 length equals 15 residues. The chain's CDR3 is CASSLTPPSTDTQYF. For the CDR3, the DNA is TGTGCCAGCAGTCTTACCCCTCCTAGCACAGATACGCAGTATTTC.

DNA of the CDR3: TGTGCCAGTAGTTTGGCATCTAGAGTCACCGGGGAGCTGTTTTTT. As protein: CASSLASRVTGELFF. The chain uses TRBV5-6 and TRBJ2-2, with unresolved D. This CDR3 has 15 amino acids. CDR1 is SGHDT and CDR2 is YYEEEE in the germline V gene. The V end lost 8 bases, the J end lost 4 bases, and 18 bases lay between the germline ends.

This chain uses TRBV30 with TRBJ2-5; D is unclear. The CDR3 has 15 amino acids. With 4 bases removed from V and 7 bases from J, the gap between germline ends came to 22 bases. In germline, CDR1 is GTSNPN, CDR2 SVGIG (reference sequence). The CDR3: CAWKVMGAALGTQYF. CDR3 bases: TGTGCCTGGAAGGTCATGGGCGCTGCCCTAGGGACCCAGTACTTC.

V gene TRBV29-1 combines with J gene TRBJ2-7, with D perhaps matching TRBD1 or TRBD2 (5 bases each). This CDR3 comprises 11 residues. Germline V CDR1 and CDR2: SQVTM, ANQGSEA. The CDR3 DNA is TGCATCGTCGGGACGGGATATGAGCAGTACTTC. Amino acid sequence: CIVGTGYEQYF.

Points on this clonotype: One junction end disagrees with the germline gene, perhaps due to a read error. V and J are TRBV6-5 and TRBJ1-1; D perhaps matches TRBD1 (6 bases). The CDR3 contains 16 residues. CDR1 MNHEY and CDR2 SVGAGI come from the germline V gene. CDR3 residues: CVSSYGGSGRGTEPFF. Here the CDR3 DNA reads TGTGTAAGCAGTTACGGGGGCAGCGGAAGAGGAACTGAACCTTTCTTT.

Points on this clonotype: The germline gene is not matched at one end of the junction; a read error may be the cause. The chain uses TRBV11-2 and TRBJ2-3; TRBD1 or TRBD2 may be the D gene (7 bases each). Per germline, CDR1 SGHAT and CDR2 FQNNGV. The CDR3 sequence is 16 residues long. The CDR3 region is CASNPRGGLSTDTQYF. CDR3 DNA sequence: TGCGCCAGCAACCCCAGGGGGGGCCTAAGCACAGATACGCAGTATTTT.

Comment on this clonotype: One end of the junction does not line up with germline, which may come from a read error. The J gene is TRBJ2-5, the V gene TRBV12-3 or TRBV12-4; the D call may be TRBD1 or TRBD2 (5 bases each). The CDR3 extends over 15 amino acids. CDR3 coding DNA: TGTGTCAGCAACACGTACCCAGGGAGCGAAGAGACCCAGTACTTC. Protein sequence: CVSNTYPGSEETQYF.

This clonotype was seen ten or more times. The V gene is TRBV9, the J gene TRBJ2-3; D unresolved. The germline V gene encodes CDR1 SGDLS and CDR2 YYNGEE. Trimming left V 0 bases short and J 5 bases short, with 4 bases between. There are 12 residues in the CDR3. The CDR3 DNA is TGTGCCAGCAGCGTAGGGGAAGATACGCAGTATTTT. Amino acids: CASSVGEDTQYF.

The chain recombines TRBV10-3 with TRBJ2-1; unclear D gene. Looked up from germline, CDR1 is ENHRY and CDR2 is SYGVKD. The V gene lost 0 bases and the J gene lost 7 bases, with 10 bases spanning the gap. The CDR3 is made up of 14 amino acids. In DNA form, the CDR3 reads TGTGCCATCAGTGAGTCCTCTAGGTTGAATGAGCAGTTCTTC. It translates to CAISESSRLNEQFF.

As for this clonotype: The junction shows a germline mismatch at one end, possibly a read error. J is TRBJ1-1 and V is TRBV9; D is perhaps TRBD1 (5 bases). The CDR3 extends over 15 amino acids. Germline-derived CDR1 and CDR2 are SGDLS and YYNGEE. CDR3 protein: CASSVGSYGGTEALF. CDR3 DNA sequence: TGTGCCAGCAGCGTTGGGTCCTATGGAGGGACTGAAGCTCTCTTT.

A remark on this clonotype: Germline is not matched at one junction end, which may reflect a read error. The chain uses TRBV4-3 and TRBJ2-1, with a tentative D call TRBD2 (6 bases). The CDR3 runs 16 residues. Germline V gene lookup returns CDR1 LGHNA and CDR2 YSLEER. CDR3 amino acids: CASSQDAGCFYNEQFF. In DNA, the CDR3 is TGTGCCAGTAGCCAAGATGCGGGATGCTTCTACAATGAGCAGTTCTTC.

For this clonotype: One junction end does not reproduce the germline sequence, and a read error may be involved. This sequence joins TRBV28 and TRBJ1-2, with TRBD1 matching over 11 bases. This CDR3 has 15 amino acids. Germline V gives CDR1 MDHEN, CDR2 SYDVKM. The CDR3 region has the DNA TGTGTCAGCATCCAAGGACAGGGGGCCAACTATGGCTACACTTTC. As protein: CVSIQGQGANYGYTF.

In regard to this clonotype: The junction departs from the called germline gene at one end, perhaps through a read error. This rearrangement joins TRBV29-1 to TRBJ2-5, with D possibly being TRBD2 (6 bases). The CDR3 consists of 12 residues. CDR1 is SQVTM, CDR2 ANQGSEA, per germline. Written as DNA, the CDR3 is TGCAGCCTTAGACTAGACCAAGAGTCCCAGTACTTC. It yields the protein CSLRLDQESQYF.

Details on this clonotype: The CDR3 does not end in the conserved phenylalanine or tryptophan, so this is likely a read error. The rearrangement joins TRBV11-2 to TRBJ1-1; D is ambiguous. Germline CDR1 SGHAT, CDR2 FQNNGV. CDR3 length: 15 residues. The CDR3 protein is CASNLKRGRLNEAFC. Written as DNA, the CDR3 is TGTGCCAGCAACTTAAAAAGAGGGAGATTAAATGAAGCTTTCTGT.

There are many counts of this clonotype. CDR3 DNA: TGTGCCAGTAGTGATCTGGGATTAGGTCAGCCCCAGCATTTT. This gives the protein CASSDLGLGQPQHF. The V and J genes are TRBV19 and TRBJ1-5; the D is unclear. CDR3 length: 14 amino acids. From germline, CDR1 is LNHDA and CDR2 SQIVND (reference sequence). The V end was cut by 5 bases, the J end by 6 bases, with 14 bases between.

In this sample, this clonotype turned up once. Germline is not matched at one junction end, which may reflect a read error. The rearrangement links TRBV11-3 to TRBJ2-7; possibly TRBD1 or TRBD2 for D (5 bases each). The length of the CDR3 is 15 residues. Germline V lookup: CDR1 SGHNT, CDR2 YENEEA. In DNA, the CDR3 is TGTACCAGCAGCTCAGACCGGGACCTCTCCTACGAGCAATACTTC. Translating it yields CTSSSDRDLSYEQYF.

Concerning this clonotype itself: The conserved closing phenylalanine or tryptophan is absent in this CDR3, likely reflecting a read error. The V and J genes are TRBV12-5 and TRBJ2-1, with 7 nucleotides matching TRBD2. In germline, CDR1 is LGHNT, CDR2 FRNRAP. Trimming at V came to 6 bases and at J to 4 bases, leaving 9 bases not matched to a gene. The CDR3 spans 15 residues. The CDR3 nucleotides are TGTGCTAGTGGCCTTGTCAGGGACTATTACAATGAGCAGTTCTTG. As protein: CASGLVRDYYNEQFL.